Described below is a single T cell receptor (beta chain) sequence and its context. What it recognizes is unknown. These data originate in a study of T-cell reconstitution after alpha-beta-depleted transplantation in children. Broader study findings: The origin of alpha-beta T cells about two months after transplant was reportedly several hundred expanded graft clones. Once a year had passed after transplant, T-cell counts and diversity came mostly from newly produced T cells. From surviving recipient T cells and thymic progenitors came the high day-60 TCRbeta diversity observed in some patients.

The TCRbeta library incorporated unique molecular identifiers. TCRdb independently ran MiXCR on the PCR reads; one entry per CDR3 protein. This sample has hundreds of thousands of distinct CDR3 sequences, with around 16% found just once. Sequences were derived from PBMCs, mostly from graft donor cells, sampled 360 days after TCRalphabeta/CD19-depleted stem cell transplant. This sequence originates from a male patient between 2 and 10 years old who had a stem cell transplant for acute lymphoblastic leukemia, so the T cells may come from the graft donor.

The CDR3: CASSLALAMDTQYF. DNA of the CDR3: TGTGCCAGCAGCTTAGCCCTAGCCATGGATACGCAGTATTTT. This chain links TRBV7-2 with TRBJ2-3, with D maybe TRBD2 (5 bases). This CDR3 is 14 amino acids long. Trimming removed 0 bases from V and 6 bases from J, with 10 bases in between. CDR1 SGHTA and CDR2 FQGNSA come from the germline V gene.